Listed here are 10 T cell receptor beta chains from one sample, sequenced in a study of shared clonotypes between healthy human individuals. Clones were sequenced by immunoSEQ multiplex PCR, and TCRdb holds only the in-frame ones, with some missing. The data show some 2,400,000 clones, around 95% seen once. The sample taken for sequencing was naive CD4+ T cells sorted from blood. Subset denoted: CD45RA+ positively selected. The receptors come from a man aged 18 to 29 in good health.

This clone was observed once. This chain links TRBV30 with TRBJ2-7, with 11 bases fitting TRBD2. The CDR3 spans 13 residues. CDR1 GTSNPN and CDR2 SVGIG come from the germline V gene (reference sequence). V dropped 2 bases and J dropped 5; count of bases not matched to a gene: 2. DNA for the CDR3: TGTGCCTGGAGTCGGGGACTAGCGGACGAGCAGTACTTC. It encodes CAWSRGLADEQYF.

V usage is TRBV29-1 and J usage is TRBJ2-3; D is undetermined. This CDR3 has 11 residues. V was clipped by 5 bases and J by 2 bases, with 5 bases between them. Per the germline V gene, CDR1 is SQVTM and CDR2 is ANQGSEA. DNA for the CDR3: TGCAGCGTTCGATCCACAGATACGCAGTATTTT. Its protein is CSVRSTDTQYF.

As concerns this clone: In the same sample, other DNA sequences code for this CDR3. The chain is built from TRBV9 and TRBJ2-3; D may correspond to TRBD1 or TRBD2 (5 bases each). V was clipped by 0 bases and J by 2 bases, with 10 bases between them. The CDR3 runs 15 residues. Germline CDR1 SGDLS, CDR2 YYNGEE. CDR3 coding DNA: TGTGCCAGCAGCGTAGTGGGGACCTCCACAGATACGCAGTATTTT. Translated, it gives CASSVVGTSTDTQYF. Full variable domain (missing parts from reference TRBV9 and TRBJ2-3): DSGVTQTPKHLITATGQRVTLRCSPRSGDLSVYWYQQSLDQGLQFLIQYYNGEERAKGNILERFSAQQFPDLHSELNLSSLELGDSALYFCASSVVGTSTDTQYFGPGTRLTVL.

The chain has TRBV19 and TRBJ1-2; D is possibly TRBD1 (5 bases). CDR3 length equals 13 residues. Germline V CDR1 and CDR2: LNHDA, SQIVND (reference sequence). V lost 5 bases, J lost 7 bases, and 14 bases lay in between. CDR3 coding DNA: TGTGCCAGTAGTTTGGTTGGGGACGGTGGCTACACCTTC. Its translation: CASSLVGDGGYTF.

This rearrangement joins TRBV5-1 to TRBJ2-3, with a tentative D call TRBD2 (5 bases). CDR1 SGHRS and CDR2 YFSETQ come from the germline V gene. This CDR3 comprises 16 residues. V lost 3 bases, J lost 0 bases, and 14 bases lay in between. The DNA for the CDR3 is TGCGCCAGCAGCTCCGGACTGGGGATAAGCACAGATACGCAGTATTTT. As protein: CASSSGLGISTDTQYF.

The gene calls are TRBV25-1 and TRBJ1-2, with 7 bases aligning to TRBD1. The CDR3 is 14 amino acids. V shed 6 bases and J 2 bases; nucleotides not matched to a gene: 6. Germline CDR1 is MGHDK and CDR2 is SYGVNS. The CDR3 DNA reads TGTGCCAGCAGAGAAACACAGGGGAACTATGGCTACACCTTC. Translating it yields CASRETQGNYGYTF.

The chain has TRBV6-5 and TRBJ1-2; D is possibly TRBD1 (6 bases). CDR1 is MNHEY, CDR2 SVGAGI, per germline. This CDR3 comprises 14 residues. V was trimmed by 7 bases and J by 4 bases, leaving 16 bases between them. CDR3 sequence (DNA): TGTGCCAGCACCTACCGGGGGGCGGGCTATGGCTACACCTTC. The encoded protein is CASTYRGAGYGYTF.

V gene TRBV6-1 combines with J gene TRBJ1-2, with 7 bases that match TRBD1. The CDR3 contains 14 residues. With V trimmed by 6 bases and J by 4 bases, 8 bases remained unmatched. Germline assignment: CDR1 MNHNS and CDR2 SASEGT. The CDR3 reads CASRETGRVYGYTF. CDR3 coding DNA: TGTGCCAGCAGAGAGACAGGGAGAGTCTATGGCTACACCTTC.

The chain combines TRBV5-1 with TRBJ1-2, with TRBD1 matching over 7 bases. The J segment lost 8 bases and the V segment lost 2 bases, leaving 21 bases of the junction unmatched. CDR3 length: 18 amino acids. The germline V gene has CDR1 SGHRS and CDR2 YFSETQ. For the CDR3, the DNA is TGCGCCAGCAGCTTAGGTGGGCTTGCGATATACAGGGGCGAAGGCTACACCTTC. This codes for CASSLGGLAIYRGEGYTF.

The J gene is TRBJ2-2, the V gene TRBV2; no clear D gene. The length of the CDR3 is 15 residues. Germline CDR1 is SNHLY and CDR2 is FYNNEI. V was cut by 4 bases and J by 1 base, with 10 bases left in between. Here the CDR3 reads CASSVGSKNTGELFF. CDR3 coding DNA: TGTGCCAGCAGTGTTGGTAGCAAGAACACCGGGGAGCTGTTTTTT.